This T cell receptor (beta chain) was recovered during a study of regulatory T cells in long-lasting Graves disease. Whole-study context: The definition of persistent Graves' disease was over 5 years of antithyroid drugs with positive TSH receptor antibodies. Study-level points and caveats: Public clonotype sharing was higher in persistent than newly diagnosed patients. It was in persistent disease that TRBV28, TRBJ1-2 and TRBJ2-5 were favored. Persistent Graves' disease cases displayed lower TCR diversity than newly diagnosed ones.

This CDR3 has 13 residues. Germline values: CDR1 MDHEN, CDR2 SYDVKM. The V end was cut by 6 bases, the J end by 5 bases, with 13 bases between. iRepertoire HTBI primers and Arm-PCR of CDR3 regions built TCR beta libraries. TCRdb re-derived calls from the multiplex PCR reads in MiXCR, one entry per CDR3 protein. The repertoire holds about 460,000 distinct CDR3 sequences, approximately 23% seen once, with around 13% in the top ten. Documented time point: persistent/refractory GD, antithyroid drugs over 5 years with positive TRAb. Researchers made the TCR library from RNA that was extracted from PBMCs. This clonotype was seen ten or more times. Its matching antigen is unknown.

The origin of this receptor is a female donor with Graves disease. The source material was peripheral blood mononuclear cells (PBMCs), sampled when the disease was refractory, from a patient treated with antithyroid drugs. The chain carries TRBV28 and TRBJ1-2; perhaps TRBD1 as D (5 bases). Here the CDR3 reads CASSYDRPYGYTF. CDR3 coding DNA: TGTGCCAGCAGCTACGACAGACCGTATGGCTACACCTTC.